The clone carrying this T cell receptor (beta chain) was observed a few times. Antigen: not known. The sample comes from a study of cytomegalovirus exposure and HLA in healthy donors. About the research overall: Researchers found that approximately 80% of just under 400 genotyped donors fell within the Caucasian-associated ancestry cluster. Broader study findings: A later analysis reportedly found that, within productive TCRs, an Asian-associated ancestry cluster had fewer N-insertions than the mean observed across the roughly 690 donors. Per published accounts, TCR beta sequences correctly predicted the HLA-A and HLA-B alleles of most subjects.

J gave up 5 bases and V 8 bases, and 4 bases lay outside the gene matches. In germline, CDR1 is ENHRY, CDR2 SYGVKD. The CDR3 length is 12 residues. Primers: 60 Vbeta forward and 13 Jbeta reverse. Profiling relied on immunoSEQ multiplex PCR, and the TCRdb table lists in-frame clones only, not all of them. The sample yields about 62,000 clones, roughly 80% seen once. Specimen: PBMCs. This receptor was taken from a woman in her 30s in good health and CMV-seronegative. The chain joins TRBV10-3 to TRBJ2-5, with 8 bases matching TRBD2. CDR3 DNA: TGTGCCATCGCGGGGGGAACGGAGACCCAGTACTTC. Its translation: CAIAGGTETQYF.